A selection of T cell receptor beta chains follows, all from one sample in a study of OX40 agonist ivuxolimab in advanced cancers. Profiled with immunoSEQ multiplex PCR; TCRdb holds only in-frame clones, not every one. The sample includes tens of thousands of clones, about 82% of them seen just once. The sequenced sample was CD4+ or CD8+ T cells sorted from blood, obtained in a trial of the OX40 agonist ivuxolimab. These receptors originate from an adult with an advanced solid tumor such as melanoma, head and neck, liver or kidney cancer. Each CDR3 is given with its conserved first and last residue. The D gene is left open where the match is weak. Some rows have no size entry. The others give once, few or many, or a class for an expanded clone.

len	v_gene	abundance	j_gene	d_gene	CDR3aa	CDR3nt
13	TRBV6-5	NA	TRBJ1-1	NA	CASTDRANTEAFF	TGTGCCAGCACAGACAGAGCGAACACTGAAGCTTTCTTT
14	TRBV30	NA	TRBJ2-7	NA	CAWSVLLTTYEQYF	TGTGCCTGGAGTGTACTACTGACTACCTACGAGCAGTACTTC
16	TRBV5-5	NA	TRBJ2-4	NA	CASSAPGGLILNIQYF	TGTGCCAGCAGCGCCCCGGGGGGCTTGATTTTGAACATTCAGTACTTC
13	TRBV7-9	NA	TRBJ1-4	TRBD1	CASSHGQVEKLFF	TGTGCCAGCAGTCACGGACAGGTTGAAAAACTGTTTTTT
15	TRBV27	NA	TRBJ2-3	NA	CASSLRRGGTDTQYF	TGTGCCAGCAGTTTACGGCGGGGAGGCACAGATACGCAGTATTTT
17	TRBV5-1	NA	TRBJ2-7	NA	CASSLRGLGGSSYEQYF	TGCGCCAGCTCCCTCCGAGGCCTAGGGGGGAGCTCCTACGAGCAGTACTTC
17	TRBV9	once	TRBJ2-6	NA	CASSVARQGTGANVLTF	TGTGCCAGCAGCGTAGCTAGGCAGGGCACGGGGGCCAACGTCCTGACTTTC
15	TRBV10-3	few	TRBJ1-6	TRBD1	CAITDRAGGNSPLHF	TGTGCCATCACGGACAGGGCCGGGGGAAATTCACCCCTCCACTTT
13	TRBV5-1	NA	TRBJ2-5	NA	CASNPGSGETQYF	TGCGCCAGCAATCCGGGGTCGGGGGAGACCCAGTACTTC
14	TRBV11-3	NA	TRBJ2-7	NA	CASSLGGSSYEQYF	TGTGCCAGCAGCTTAGGGGGGAGCTCCTACGAGCAGTACTTC
15	TRBV10-1	few	TRBJ2-2	TRBD1	CASRDDRGFSGELFF	TGCGCCAGCAGGGATGACAGGGGCTTTTCCGGGGAGCTGTTTTTT
16	TRBV7-9	once	TRBJ2-3	TRBD1	CASSSTGTGHTQPQYF	TGTGCCAGCAGCTCCACCGGGACAGGGCATACTCAGCCCCAGTATTTT
16	TRBV5-1	NA	TRBJ2-2	TRBD1	CASSPSPGQVTGELFF	TGCGCCAGCAGCCCATCCCCGGGACAGGTCACCGGGGAGCTGTTTTTT
14	TRBV5-1	NA	TRBJ2-5	NA	CASSSGTEGETQYF	TGCGCCAGCAGCTCCGGGACCGAGGGAGAGACCCAGTACTTC
16	TRBV7-9	NA	TRBJ2-5	NA	CASSLVASLGQETQYF	TGTGCCAGCAGCTTAGTGGCCTCCCTGGGGCAAGAGACCCAGTACTTC
14	TRBV2	NA	TRBJ1-5	TRBD1	CASSGEQGTQPQHF	TGTGCCAGCAGTGGGGAACAGGGGACGCAGCCCCAGCATTTT
20	TRBV4-2	NA	TRBJ2-2	TRBD1	CASSQEIMVAGGVFAGELFF	TGTGCCAGCAGCCAAGAGATTATGGTCGCAGGGGGTGTTTTTGCCGGGGAGCTGTTTTTT
14	TRBV6-1	few	TRBJ2-1	NA	CASSEVQGGVEQFF	TGTGCCAGCAGTGAAGTGCAGGGTGGGGTAGAGCAGTTCTTC
17	TRBV10-3	NA	TRBJ2-2	TRBD1	CAIRAGGGSANTGELFF	TGTGCCATCAGGGCAGGGGGCGGTTCCGCGAACACCGGGGAGCTGTTTTTT
15	TRBV30	NA	TRBJ2-5	TRBD1	CAWNARQGRQETQYF	TGTGCCTGGAACGCCCGACAGGGCCGACAAGAGACCCAGTACTTC
17	TRBV2	NA	TRBJ2-3	TRBD2	CASSSGTRTLSTDTQYF	TGTGCCAGCAGTAGCGGGACTAGAACTCTTAGCACAGATACGCAGTATTTT
13	TRBV6-5	NA	TRBJ1-2	TRBD1	CASSEVTGSGYTF	TGTGCCAGCAGTGAAGTGACAGGGAGTGGCTACACCTTC
16	TRBV4-2	NA	TRBJ1-3	NA	CASSQDAAGLGNTIYF	TGTGCCAGCAGCCAGGACGCGGCAGGGCTTGGAAACACCATATATTTT
15	TRBV18	NA	TRBJ2-5	NA	CASSPPLRAGETQYF	TGTGCCAGCTCACCACCTTTGAGGGCTGGGGAGACCCAGTACTTC
17	TRBV15	NA	TRBJ2-2	NA	CATRSLSTGYNTGELFF	TGTGCCACCAGAAGCCTCTCCACAGGGTATAACACCGGGGAGCTGTTTTTT
13	TRBV11-2	once	TRBJ2-6	NA	CASSALGANVLTF	TGTGCCAGCAGCGCCTTGGGGGCCAACGTCCTGACTTTC
14	TRBV11-3	NA	TRBJ1-1	NA	CASSLRVKNTEAFF	TGTGCCAGCAGCTTAAGGGTGAAGAACACTGAAGCTTTCTTT
15	TRBV10-3	once	TRBJ2-1	TRBD2	CAITKTTSGGDEQFF	TGTGCCATCACCAAAACGACTAGCGGGGGGGATGAGCAGTTCTTC
15	TRBV27	NA	TRBJ2-1	NA	CASRVPGLGYNEQFF	TGTGCCAGCAGGGTACCGGGACTGGGATACAATGAGCAGTTCTTC
15	TRBV19	NA	TRBJ1-4	NA	CATIPSGATNEKLFF	TGTGCCACCATCCCCAGCGGCGCAACTAATGAAAAACTGTTTTTT
15	TRBV4-2	NA	TRBJ1-1	NA	CASSQDAQGVPEAFF	TGTGCCAGCAGCCAAGACGCACAGGGAGTCCCTGAAGCTTTCTTT
16	TRBV18	few	TRBJ2-1	TRBD1	CASSNRAGQGLNEQFF	TGTGCCAGCTCAAATCGTGCGGGACAGGGACTTAATGAGCAGTTCTTC
15	TRBV28	NA	TRBJ2-3	NA	CASSFTQGSTDTQYF	TGTGCCAGCAGTTTCACACAGGGAAGCACAGATACGCAGTATTTT
21	TRBV5-3	NA	TRBJ1-4	NA	CARSLGDSAGDLRRPNEKLFF	TGTGCCAGAAGCTTGGGGGATTCGGCAGGGGATCTTAGGCGACCTAATGAAAAACTGTTTTTT
15	TRBV28	NA	TRBJ1-2	NA	CASSFAAGRLYGYTF	TGTGCCAGCAGTTTTGCGGCCGGCAGGCTCTATGGCTACACCTTC
13	TRBV5-1	NA	TRBJ1-2	NA	CASSLGDNYGYTF	TGCGCCAGCAGCTTGGGGGACAACTATGGCTACACCTTC
12	TRBV2	NA	TRBJ2-7	NA	CASSEWLFEQYF	TGTGCCAGCAGTGAATGGTTATTCGAGCAGTACTTC
15	TRBV7-8	NA	TRBJ2-5	NA	CASSLNGRTQETQYF	TGTGCCAGCAGCTTAAACGGCCGAACTCAAGAGACCCAGTACTTC
16	TRBV27	NA	TRBJ1-1	NA	CASRFYGGADDTEAFF	TGTGCCAGCCGCTTTTACGGGGGCGCGGATGACACTGAAGCTTTCTTT
12	TRBV29-1	NA	TRBJ1-6	NA	CSVGQDNSPLHF	TGCAGCGTTGGACAAGATAATTCACCCCTCCACTTT